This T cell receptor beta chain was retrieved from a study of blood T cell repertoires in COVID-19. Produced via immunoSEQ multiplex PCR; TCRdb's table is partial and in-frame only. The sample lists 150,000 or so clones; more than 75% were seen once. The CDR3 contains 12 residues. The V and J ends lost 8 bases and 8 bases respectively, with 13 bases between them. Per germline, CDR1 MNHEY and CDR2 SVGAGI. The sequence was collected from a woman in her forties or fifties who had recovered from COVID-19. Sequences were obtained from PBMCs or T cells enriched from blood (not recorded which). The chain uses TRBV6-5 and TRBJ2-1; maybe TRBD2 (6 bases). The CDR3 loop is CASSVRDYEQFF. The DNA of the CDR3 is TGTGCCAGCTCCGTCCGGGACTATGAGCAGTTCTTC.